This T cell receptor beta chain was obtained from a study of cytomegalovirus exposure and HLA in healthy donors. The V segment lost 4 bases and the J segment 7 bases; nucleotides outside the gene matches: 6. Germline V CDR1 and CDR2: LGHNA, YNFKEQ. This CDR3 spans 15 amino acids. Remarks on this clone: The same CDR3 can be traced to other DNA sequences in this sample.

Primers: 60 Vbeta forward and 13 Jbeta reverse. Clones were sequenced by immunoSEQ multiplex PCR, and TCRdb holds only the in-frame ones, with some missing. Of about 120,000 clones listed, over 70% are singletons. Sample: PBMCs. V and J are TRBV4-2 and TRBJ1-5, with TRBD1 matching 11 bases. This TCR was sampled from a middle-aged woman in good health and CMV-seropositive. CDR3 nucleotides: TGTGCCAGCAGCCCCCAGCGGACAGGGGGCCAGCCCCAGCATTTT. Its translation: CASSPQRTGGQPQHF.